The TCR beta chain described here comes from a study of T cells after yellow fever vaccination. Making TCR cDNA involved 5'RACE template switching, which added UMIs and a universal primer site. TCRdb used MiXCR to reprocess the 5' RACE reads, holding one entry per CDR3 protein. Of 500,000 to 650,000 distinct CDR3 sequences listed, about 12% are singletons. As to this clonotype: Its antigen is currently unknown.

Findings and limits, study-wide: Although the secondary response was weaker, it peaked faster, at day 5 versus 15.

Germline loops: CDR1 MNHNS, CDR2 SASEGT. V lost 11 bases to trimming and J lost 4 bases, with 4 bases between them. This CDR3 has 9 residues. The chain joins TRBV6-1 to TRBJ2-3; D uncertain. This sequence originates from a man aged 25-45 years who received the YFV17D yellow fever vaccine. Specimen: PBMCs, collected on the day of the yellow fever booster vaccination. The CDR3 loop reads CASSDTQYF. For the CDR3, the DNA is TGTGCCTCGTCAGATACGCAGTATTTT.